The present entry profiles one T cell receptor (beta chain) with its context. This specimen belongs to a study of cytomegalovirus exposure and HLA in healthy donors. CDR3 length: 16 residues. CDR1 is SGHAT and CDR2 is FQNNGV in the germline V gene. Trimming took 2 bases from V and 0 from J, leaving 11 bases between them. The PCR employed 60 Vbeta primers together with 13 Jbeta primers. TCRdb's copy holds only in-frame clones and misses some; the assay was immunoSEQ multiplex PCR. The sample has some 200,000 clones, approximately 85% seen once. The V and J genes are TRBV11-2 and TRBJ2-1; the D gene is possibly TRBD2 (6 bases). This TCR was recovered from a girl between 10 and 17 years old in good health and CMV-seropositive. The sequencing sample was made of PBMCs. As DNA, the CDR3 is TGTGCCAGCAGCTTAAGGGCGGGGAGCTCCTACAATGAGCAGTTCTTC. Its translation is CASSLRAGSSYNEQFF.